Below, one TCR beta chain is given with its context. This CDR3 has 16 amino acids. V was cut by 3 bases and J by 2 bases, with 13 bases left in between. CDR1 and CDR2 from the germline V gene are KGHSH and LQKENI. These data belong to a study of blood T cell repertoires in COVID-19. Authors' methods: Nucleated cell counts were estimated from reference gene primer amplification. TCRdb's table, derived via immunoSEQ multiplex PCR, lists solely in-frame clones and lacks some. V and J calls and clone size are given by that table; D and trimming were obtained from the DNA. In the table there are about 95,000 clones, roughly 80% of which are singletons.

Specimen: peripheral blood. The TCR originated in a human donor in a cohort sampled during active COVID-19. The chain couples TRBV18 to TRBJ2-2; tentatively, D is TRBD1 (5 bases). The CDR3 DNA follows: TGTGCCAGCTCACCTTGGGGCAGGGCCAACACCGGGGAGCTGTTTTTT. Translated: CASSPWGRANTGELFF.